This is a list of T cell receptor beta chains from one sample in a study of blood T cell repertoires in COVID-19. Sequencing was performed with immunoSEQ multiplex PCR; in TCRdb, only in-frame clones are kept and a portion is missing. The data contain about 110,000 clones, nearly 85% of them singletons. The sample was peripheral blood. These receptors all come from a woman aged 45 to 65 with acute or convalescent COVID-19. The CDR3 runs from the conserved cysteine through the conserved F or W. The order of the fields is CDR3 protein, CDR3 DNA, J gene, clone size, D gene, V gene. A D gene is named only where the DNA matches it firmly. Not all rows give a size; the values are once, few, many and, for expanded clones, a class.

CDR3: CSARDLYEQFF
DNA: TGCAGTGCTAGAGATCTCTATGAGCAGTTCTTC
J: TRBJ2-1
size: .
D: .
V: TRBV20-1

CDR3: CASSELAGGPTDTQYF
DNA: TGTGCCAGCAGTGAACTAGCGGGGGGACCCACAGATACGCAGTATTTT
J: TRBJ2-3
size: few
D: TRBD2
V: TRBV6-4

CDR3: CASSLLGPSGYTF
DNA: TGTGCCAGCAGTTTGCTTGGGCCGAGCGGCTACACCTTC
J: TRBJ1-2
size: .
D: .
V: TRBV12-3/TRBV12-4

CDR3: CASKDRDSTGYTF
DNA: TGTGCCAGCAAAGACCGGGACTCTACCGGCTACACCTTC
J: TRBJ1-2
size: .
D: .
V: TRBV25-1

CDR3: CASGYRDWTDTQYF
DNA: TGTGCCAGCGGATACAGGGATTGGACAGATACGCAGTATTTT
J: TRBJ2-3
size: once
D: .
V: TRBV9

CDR3: CASSLQGSVGTDTQYF
DNA: TGTGCCAGCAGCTTGCAGGGCTCCGTTGGGACAGATACGCAGTATTTT
J: TRBJ2-3
size: .
D: .
V: TRBV5-8

CDR3: CASSSSGTGDYGYTF
DNA: TGTGCCAGCAGCTCCTCCGGGACAGGGGACTATGGCTACACCTTC
J: TRBJ1-2
size: once
D: TRBD1
V: TRBV28

CDR3: CASSQLWGRQETQYF
DNA: TGCGCCAGCAGTCAATTATGGGGGCGCCAAGAGACCCAGTACTTC
J: TRBJ2-5
size: .
D: .
V: TRBV23-1

CDR3: CARGREASTEAFF
DNA: TGTGCCAGGGGCAGGGAAGCAAGCACTGAAGCTTTCTTT
J: TRBJ1-1
size: .
D: .
V: TRBV2

CDR3: CASTTPGQTNYGYTF
DNA: TGTGCCAGCACTACCCCGGGACAGACTAACTATGGCTACACCTTC
J: TRBJ1-2
size: .
D: TRBD1
V: TRBV6-5

CDR3: CASSKGQGVEKLFF
DNA: TGTGCCAGCAGTAAGGGACAGGGGGTTGAAAAACTGTTTTTT
J: TRBJ1-4
size: .
D: TRBD1
V: TRBV6-2/TRBV6-3

CDR3: CSVGDNYEQYF
DNA: TGCAGCGTTGGGGACAACTACGAGCAGTACTTC
J: TRBJ2-7
size: .
D: .
V: TRBV29-1

CDR3: CASSLASPGQGEKLFF
DNA: TGCGCCAGCAGCTTGGCTTCCCCAGGGCAAGGGGAAAAACTGTTTTTT
J: TRBJ1-4
size: .
D: .
V: TRBV5-1

CDR3: CATPGRAGEKLFF
DNA: TGTGCCACCCCTGGCAGGGCAGGCGAAAAACTGTTTTTT
J: TRBJ1-4
size: .
D: .
V: TRBV12-3/TRBV12-4

CDR3: CASSRKGVMSGNTIYF
DNA: TGTGCCAGCAGCCGGAAAGGGGTAATGTCTGGAAACACCATATATTTT
J: TRBJ1-3
size: once
D: .
V: TRBV3-1/TRBV3-2

CDR3: CASCTGAGGQPQHF
DNA: TGTGCCAGTTGCACAGGGGCCGGTGGTCAGCCCCAGCATTTT
J: TRBJ1-5
size: .
D: TRBD1
V: TRBV2

CDR3: CASSQKGGGTGNEKLFF
DNA: TGCGCCAGCAGCCAAAAAGGTGGAGGGACAGGAAATGAAAAACTGTTTTTT
J: TRBJ1-4
size: .
D: TRBD1
V: TRBV4-1

CDR3: CASRAGGYNEQFF
DNA: TGTGCCAGCCGAGCGGGGGGATACAATGAGCAGTTCTTC
J: TRBJ2-1
size: .
D: TRBD2
V: TRBV12-3/TRBV12-4

CDR3: CASSLASGGAPYNEQFF
DNA: TGTGCCAGCAGCTTAGCGAGCGGGGGGGCCCCCTACAATGAGCAGTTCTTC
J: TRBJ2-1
size: .
D: TRBD2
V: TRBV11-2

CDR3: CASSLPGYNEQFF
DNA: TGTGCCAGCAGCTTGCCCGGGTACAATGAGCAGTTCTTC
J: TRBJ2-1
size: .
D: .
V: TRBV5-4

CDR3: CASPPGDSYNTEAFF
DNA: TGTGCCAGCCCTCCCGGGGACAGTTATAACACTGAAGCTTTCTTT
J: TRBJ1-1
size: .
D: TRBD1
V: TRBV18

CDR3: CAWSGLQGFDFSGNTIYF
DNA: TGTGCCTGGAGTGGCCTACAGGGGTTTGATTTCTCTGGAAACACCATATATTTT
J: TRBJ1-3
size: .
D: TRBD1
V: TRBV30

CDR3: CASSLGLLGRGVAYEQYF
DNA: TGCGCCAGCAGCTTGGGTTTGTTGGGGCGGGGGGTCGCCTACGAGCAGTACTTC
J: TRBJ2-7
size: few
D: TRBD2
V: TRBV5-1

CDR3: CASSLGGGQPYEQYF
DNA: TGTGCCAGCAGTTTAGGGGGAGGGCAGCCCTACGAGCAGTACTTC
J: TRBJ2-7
size: few
D: TRBD2
V: TRBV28

CDR3: CASSPGGRGTDTQYF
DNA: TGTGCCAGCAGCCCCGGTGGGCGGGGAACAGATACGCAGTATTTT
J: TRBJ2-3
size: .
D: .
V: TRBV6-5

CDR3: CAWSVGGDGRQPQHF
DNA: TGTGCCTGGAGTGTAGGAGGGGACGGGAGACAGCCCCAGCATTTT
J: TRBJ1-5
size: .
D: .
V: TRBV30

CDR3: CANSPKGQGAYLGEQYF
DNA: TGCGCCAACTCACCTAAGGGACAGGGGGCTTATTTGGGCGAGCAGTACTTC
J: TRBJ2-7
size: .
D: TRBD1
V: TRBV10-1

CDR3: CASSLSHFNEQFF
DNA: TGTGCCAGCAGCTTATCGCACTTCAATGAGCAGTTCTTC
J: TRBJ2-1
size: .
D: .
V: TRBV7-3

CDR3: CASSALANTQYF
DNA: TGTGCCAGCAGTGCACTAGCGAATACGCAGTATTTT
J: TRBJ2-3
size: .
D: TRBD2
V: TRBV25-1

CDR3: CASKFPGEGGYTF
DNA: TGTGCCAGCAAATTTCCCGGGGAAGGCGGCTACACCTTC
J: TRBJ1-2
size: .
D: .
V: TRBV27

CDR3: CASSEALRTVYGYTF
DNA: TGTGCCAGCAGTGAAGCGCTAAGGACTGTCTATGGCTACACCTTC
J: TRBJ1-2
size: .
D: .
V: TRBV6-1

CDR3: CASRGSGTSNTEAFF
DNA: TGTGCCAGCAGGGGCTCGGGGACATCGAACACTGAAGCTTTCTTT
J: TRBJ1-1
size: .
D: .
V: TRBV2

CDR3: CAITGQGGYTF
DNA: TGTGCCATCACCGGACAGGGAGGCTACACCTTC
J: TRBJ1-2
size: .
D: TRBD1
V: TRBV10-3

CDR3: CASSLRQVPNSPLHF
DNA: TGTGCCAGCAGCCTCCGACAGGTTCCTAATTCACCCCTCCACTTT
J: TRBJ1-6
size: once
D: .
V: TRBV4-2

CDR3: CARATNGDQPQHF
DNA: TGTGCCAGGGCGACAAACGGGGATCAGCCCCAGCATTTT
J: TRBJ1-5
size: .
D: .
V: TRBV7-3

CDR3: CASSQDEINGIYF
DNA: TGCGCCAGCAGCCAAGACGAAATCAACGGGATTTACTTC
J: TRBJ2-7
size: .
D: .
V: TRBV4-1

CDR3: CASRIGGAGDTQYF
DNA: TGTGCCAGCAGAATAGGAGGGGCCGGAGATACGCAGTATTTT
J: TRBJ2-3
size: .
D: .
V: TRBV28

CDR3: CASSPVHTVDGQPQHF
DNA: TGTGCCAGCTCACCGGTTCATACAGTCGATGGTCAGCCCCAGCATTTT
J: TRBJ1-5
size: .
D: .
V: TRBV18

CDR3: CASSAGQRNTEAFF
DNA: TGTGCCAGCAGTGCGGGACAGCGGAACACTGAAGCTTTCTTT
J: TRBJ1-1
size: once
D: TRBD1
V: TRBV2

CDR3: CASSLTISYEQYF
DNA: TGTGCCAGCAGCTTGACAATCAGCTACGAGCAGTACTTC
J: TRBJ2-7
size: once
D: .
V: TRBV7-8

CDR3: CASSSRDRGRETGNTIYF
DNA: TGTGCCAGCAGCTCTCGCGACAGGGGGCGAGAGACTGGAAACACCATATATTTT
J: TRBJ1-3
size: .
D: TRBD1
V: TRBV7-8

CDR3: CASSQGLAGGPGETQYF
DNA: TGTGCCAGCAGCCAAGGACTAGCGGGGGGGCCAGGGGAGACCCAGTACTTC
J: TRBJ2-5
size: .
D: TRBD2
V: TRBV3-1/TRBV3-2

CDR3: CASSPPSGGESVSTRGWTEAFF
DNA: TGTGCCAGCTCACCACCCTCCGGAGGCGAATCAGTTTCAACCCGAGGGTGGACTGAAGCTTTCTTT
J: TRBJ1-1
size: .
D: .
V: TRBV18

CDR3: CASRRGGEGSAQYF
DNA: TGTGCCAGCAGACGAGGGGGGGAGGGTAGTGCGCAGTATTTT
J: TRBJ2-3
size: .
D: .
V: TRBV6-5

CDR3: CASRDLGGEQFF
DNA: TGTGCCAGCAGAGACCTGGGGGGAGAGCAGTTCTTC
J: TRBJ2-1
size: .
D: .
V: TRBV2